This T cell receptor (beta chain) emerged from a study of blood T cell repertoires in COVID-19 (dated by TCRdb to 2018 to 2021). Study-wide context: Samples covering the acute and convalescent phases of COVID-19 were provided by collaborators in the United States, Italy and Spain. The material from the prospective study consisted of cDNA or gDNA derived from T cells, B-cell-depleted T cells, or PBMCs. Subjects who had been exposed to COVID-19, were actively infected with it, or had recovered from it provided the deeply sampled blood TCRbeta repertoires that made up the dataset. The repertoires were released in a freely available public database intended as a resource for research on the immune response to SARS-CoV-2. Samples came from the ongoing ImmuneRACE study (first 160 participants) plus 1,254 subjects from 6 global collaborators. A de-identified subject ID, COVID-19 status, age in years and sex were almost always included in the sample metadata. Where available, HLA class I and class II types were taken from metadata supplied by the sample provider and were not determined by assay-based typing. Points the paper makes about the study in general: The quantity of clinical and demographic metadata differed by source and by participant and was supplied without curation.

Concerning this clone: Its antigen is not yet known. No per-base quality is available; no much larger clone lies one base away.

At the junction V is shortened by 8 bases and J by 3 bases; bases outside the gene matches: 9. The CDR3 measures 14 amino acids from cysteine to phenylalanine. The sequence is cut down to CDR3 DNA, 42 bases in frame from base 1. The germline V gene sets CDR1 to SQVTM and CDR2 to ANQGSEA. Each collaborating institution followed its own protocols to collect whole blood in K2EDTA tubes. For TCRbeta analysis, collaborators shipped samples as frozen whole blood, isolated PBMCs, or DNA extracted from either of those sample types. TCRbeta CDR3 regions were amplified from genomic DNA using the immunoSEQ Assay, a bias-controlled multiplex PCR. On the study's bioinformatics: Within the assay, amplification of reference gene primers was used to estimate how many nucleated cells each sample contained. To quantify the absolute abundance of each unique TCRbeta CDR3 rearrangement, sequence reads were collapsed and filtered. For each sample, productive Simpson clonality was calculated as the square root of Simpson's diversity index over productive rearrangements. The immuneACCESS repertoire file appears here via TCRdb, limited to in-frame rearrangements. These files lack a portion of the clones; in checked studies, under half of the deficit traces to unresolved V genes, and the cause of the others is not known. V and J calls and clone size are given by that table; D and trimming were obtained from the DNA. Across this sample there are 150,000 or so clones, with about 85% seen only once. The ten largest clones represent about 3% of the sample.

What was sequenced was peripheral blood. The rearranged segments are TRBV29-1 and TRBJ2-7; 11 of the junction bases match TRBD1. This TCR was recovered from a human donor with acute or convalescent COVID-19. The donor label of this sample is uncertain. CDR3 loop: CSTRTGTGGYEQYF. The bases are TGCAGCACCCGAACCGGGACAGGGGGCTACGAGCAGTACTTC.